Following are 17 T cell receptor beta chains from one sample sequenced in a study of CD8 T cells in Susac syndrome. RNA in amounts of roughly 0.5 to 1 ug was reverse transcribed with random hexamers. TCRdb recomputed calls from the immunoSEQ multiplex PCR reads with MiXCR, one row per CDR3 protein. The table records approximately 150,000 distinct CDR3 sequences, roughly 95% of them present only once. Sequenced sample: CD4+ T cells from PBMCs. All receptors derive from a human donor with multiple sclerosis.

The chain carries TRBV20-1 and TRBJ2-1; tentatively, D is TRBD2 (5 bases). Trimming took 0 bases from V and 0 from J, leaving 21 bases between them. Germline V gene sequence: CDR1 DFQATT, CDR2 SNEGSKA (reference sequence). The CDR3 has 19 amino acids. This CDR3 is CSARDWAGETHHSYNEQFF. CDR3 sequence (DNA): TGCAGTGCTAGAGATTGGGCGGGCGAGACACATCACTCCTACAATGAGCAGTTCTTC.

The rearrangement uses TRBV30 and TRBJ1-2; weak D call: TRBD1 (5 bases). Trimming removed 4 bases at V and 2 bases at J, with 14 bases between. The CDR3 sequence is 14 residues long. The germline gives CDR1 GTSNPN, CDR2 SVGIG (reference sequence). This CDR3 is CAWTLTAQNYGYTF. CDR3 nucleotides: TGTGCCTGGACCCTGACAGCCCAGAACTATGGCTACACCTTC.

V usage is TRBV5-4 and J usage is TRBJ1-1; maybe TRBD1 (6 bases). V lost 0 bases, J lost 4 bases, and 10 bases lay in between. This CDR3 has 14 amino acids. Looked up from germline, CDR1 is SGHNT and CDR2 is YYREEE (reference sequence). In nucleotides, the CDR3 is TGTGCCAGCAGCTTGGTCGGGGGCTTCACTGAAGCTTTCTTT. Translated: CASSLVGGFTEAFF.

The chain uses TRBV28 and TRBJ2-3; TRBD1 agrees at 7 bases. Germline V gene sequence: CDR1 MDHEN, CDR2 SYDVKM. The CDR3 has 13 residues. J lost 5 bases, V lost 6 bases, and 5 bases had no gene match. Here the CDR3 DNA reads TGTGCCAGCAGAAGACAGGGAAAAGATACGCAGTATTTT. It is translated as CASRRQGKDTQYF.

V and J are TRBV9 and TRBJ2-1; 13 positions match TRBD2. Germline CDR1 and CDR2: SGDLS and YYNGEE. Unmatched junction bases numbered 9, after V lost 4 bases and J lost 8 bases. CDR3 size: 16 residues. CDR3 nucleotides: TGTGCCAGCAGCATGACTAGCGGGAGGATCAAGGATGAGCAGTTCTTC. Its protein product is CASSMTSGRIKDEQFF.

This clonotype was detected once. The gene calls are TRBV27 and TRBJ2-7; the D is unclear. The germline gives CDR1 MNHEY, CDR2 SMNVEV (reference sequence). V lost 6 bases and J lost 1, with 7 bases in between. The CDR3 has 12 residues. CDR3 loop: CASSSLSYEQYF. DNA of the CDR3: TGTGCCAGCAGCTCTTTGTCCTACGAGCAGTACTTC.

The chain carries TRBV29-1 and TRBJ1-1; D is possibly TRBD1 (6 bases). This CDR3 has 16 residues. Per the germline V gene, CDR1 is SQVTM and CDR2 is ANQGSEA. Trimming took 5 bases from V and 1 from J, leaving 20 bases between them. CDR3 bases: TGCAGCGTTTCGTCGTACTCACTGACAGGGAACACTGAAGCTTTCTTT. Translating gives CSVSSYSLTGNTEAFF. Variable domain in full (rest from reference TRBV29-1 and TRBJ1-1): SAVISQKPSRDICQRGTSLTIQCQVDSQVTMMFWYRQQPGQSLTLIATANQGSEATYESGFVIDKFPISRPNLTFSTLTVSNMSPEDSSIYLCSVSSYSLTGNTEAFFGQGTRLTVV.

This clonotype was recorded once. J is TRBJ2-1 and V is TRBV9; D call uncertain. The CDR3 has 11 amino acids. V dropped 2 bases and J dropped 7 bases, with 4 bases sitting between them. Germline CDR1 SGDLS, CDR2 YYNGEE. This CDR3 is CASSVRNEQFF. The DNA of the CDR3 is TGTGCCAGCAGCGTGAGGAATGAGCAGTTCTTC.

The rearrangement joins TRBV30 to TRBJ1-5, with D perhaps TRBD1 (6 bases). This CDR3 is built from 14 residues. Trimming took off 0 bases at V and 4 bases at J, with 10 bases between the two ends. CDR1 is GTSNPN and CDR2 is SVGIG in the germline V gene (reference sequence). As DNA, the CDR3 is TGTGCCTGGAGTGTACGTCAGGGGAATCAGCCCCAGCATTTT. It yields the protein CAWSVRQGNQPQHF.

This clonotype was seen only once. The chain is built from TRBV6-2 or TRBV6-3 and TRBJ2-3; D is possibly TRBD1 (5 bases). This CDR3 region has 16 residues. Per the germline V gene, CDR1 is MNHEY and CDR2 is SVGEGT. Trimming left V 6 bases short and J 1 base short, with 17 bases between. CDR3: CASSSRRQGGTDTQYF. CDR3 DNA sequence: TGTGCCAGCAGCTCTCGTCGCCAGGGCGGCACAGATACGCAGTATTTT.

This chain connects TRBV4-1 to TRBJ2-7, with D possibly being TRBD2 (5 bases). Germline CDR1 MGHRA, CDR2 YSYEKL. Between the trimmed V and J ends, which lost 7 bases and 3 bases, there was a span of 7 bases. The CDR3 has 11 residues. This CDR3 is CASKGGYEQYF. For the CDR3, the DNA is TGCGCCAGCAAAGGAGGCTACGAGCAGTACTTC.

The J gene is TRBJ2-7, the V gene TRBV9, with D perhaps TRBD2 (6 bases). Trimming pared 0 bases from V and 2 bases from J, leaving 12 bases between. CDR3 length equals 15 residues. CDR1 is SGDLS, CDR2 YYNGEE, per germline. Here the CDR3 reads CASSVGLDYTYEQYF. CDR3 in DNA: TGTGCCAGCAGCGTAGGGTTGGACTACACCTACGAGCAGTACTTC.

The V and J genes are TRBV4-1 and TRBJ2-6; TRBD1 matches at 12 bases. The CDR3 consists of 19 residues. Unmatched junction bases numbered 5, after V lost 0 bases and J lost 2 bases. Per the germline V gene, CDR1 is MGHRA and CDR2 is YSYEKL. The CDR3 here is CASSQDAGTGGTGANVLTF. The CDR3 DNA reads TGCGCCAGCAGCCAAGATGCCGGGACAGGGGGCACTGGGGCCAACGTCCTGACTTTC.

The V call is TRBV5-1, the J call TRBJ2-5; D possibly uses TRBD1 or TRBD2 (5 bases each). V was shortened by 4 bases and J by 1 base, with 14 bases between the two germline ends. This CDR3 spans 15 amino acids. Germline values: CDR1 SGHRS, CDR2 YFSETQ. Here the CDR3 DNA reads TGCGCCAGCAGCCTGTCCTTGGGACGCCAAGAGACCCAGTACTTC. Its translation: CASSLSLGRQETQYF. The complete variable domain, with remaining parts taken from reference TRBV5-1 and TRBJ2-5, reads KAGVTQTPRYLIKTRGQQVTLSCSPISGHRSVSWYQQTPGQGLQFLFEYFSETQRNKGNFPGRFSGRQFSNSRSEMNVSTLELGDSALYLCASSLSLGRQETQYFGPGTRLLVL.

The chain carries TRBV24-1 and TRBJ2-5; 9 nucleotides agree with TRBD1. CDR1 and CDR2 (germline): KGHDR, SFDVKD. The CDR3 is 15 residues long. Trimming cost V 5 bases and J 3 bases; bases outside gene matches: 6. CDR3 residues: CATSATGTGKETQYF. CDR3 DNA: TGTGCCACCAGTGCCACCGGGACAGGGAAAGAGACCCAGTACTTC.

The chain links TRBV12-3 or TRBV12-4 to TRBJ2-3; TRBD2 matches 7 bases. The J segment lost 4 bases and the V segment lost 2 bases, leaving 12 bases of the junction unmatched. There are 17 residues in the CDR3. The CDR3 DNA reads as TGTGCCAGCAGTTTATCTCTAGCGGATACATTGGCAGATACGCAGTATTTT. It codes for CASSLSLADTLADTQYF.

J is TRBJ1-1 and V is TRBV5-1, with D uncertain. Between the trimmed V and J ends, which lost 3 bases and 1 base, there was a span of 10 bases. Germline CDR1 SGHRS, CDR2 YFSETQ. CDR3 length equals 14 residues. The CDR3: CASSWGNWNTEAFF. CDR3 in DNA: TGCGCCAGCAGCTGGGGAAACTGGAACACTGAAGCTTTCTTT.